This paragraph covers one T cell receptor beta chain sequence. Generated by immunoSEQ multiplex PCR, the TCRdb table keeps only in-frame clones and is missing some. The data show approximately 200,000 clones, approximately 90% seen once. The data were taken from a study of blood T cell repertoires in COVID-19. About the study: Whether acute or convalescent, the COVID-19 samples came from the United States, Italy and Spain.

CDR1 and CDR2 from the germline V gene are MDHEN and SYDVKM. The CDR3 totals 17 residues. Unmatched junction bases numbered 12, after V lost 5 bases and J lost 0 bases. The genes are TRBV28 and TRBJ1-2; 7 bases agree with TRBD1. The TCR originated in a woman aged 30 to 39 with active or convalescent COVID-19. The sample was peripheral blood. The CDR3 protein is CASSLIPGQLTNYGYTF. Here the CDR3 DNA reads TGTGCCAGCAGTCTGATACCGGGACAGTTGACTAACTATGGCTACACCTTC.